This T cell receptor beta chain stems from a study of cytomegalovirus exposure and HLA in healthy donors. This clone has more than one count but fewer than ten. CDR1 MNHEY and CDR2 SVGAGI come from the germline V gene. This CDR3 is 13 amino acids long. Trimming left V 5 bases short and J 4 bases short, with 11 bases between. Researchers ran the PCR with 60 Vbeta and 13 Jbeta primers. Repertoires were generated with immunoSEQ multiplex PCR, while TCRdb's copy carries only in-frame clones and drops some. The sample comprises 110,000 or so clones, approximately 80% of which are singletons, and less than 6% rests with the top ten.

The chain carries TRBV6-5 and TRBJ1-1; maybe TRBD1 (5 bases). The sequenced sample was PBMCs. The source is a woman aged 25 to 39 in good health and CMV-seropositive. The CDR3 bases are TGTGCCAGCAGTCTACCAGGGTTCACTGAAGCTTTCTTT. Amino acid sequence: CASSLPGFTEAFF.